Listed below are T cell receptor beta chains from one sample, sequenced in a study of CD8 T cells in ankylosing spondylitis. TCRdb recomputed calls from the 5' RACE reads with MiXCR, one row per CDR3 protein. The sample records 500,000 to 550,000 distinct CDR3 sequences, more than 9.5% being singletons. Sequencing was done on a sample of blood, either unsorted or a sorted T cell fraction (not recorded which). These TCRs come from a male donor with ankylosing spondylitis. Both conserved end residues are part of each CDR3. Each record gives: CDR3 protein, CDR3 DNA, clone size, D gene, V gene, J gene. The D gene is left open where the match is weak. Rows may omit the clone size; those that give it use once, few, many or a size class.

CASSLGQVYHQPQHF	TGTGCCAGCAGCCTCGGACAGGTATATCATCAGCCCCAGCATTTT	-	TRBD1	TRBV13	TRBJ1-5
CASNRESGYNEQFF	TGTGCCAGCAATAGGGAGTCCGGCTACAATGAGCAGTTCTTC	few	-	TRBV2	TRBJ2-1
CASSSTGGSNTGELFF	TGTGCCAGCAGCTCCACAGGGGGCTCGAACACCGGGGAGCTGTTTTTT	few	TRBD1	TRBV7-9	TRBJ2-2
CASSLEVTANTEAFF	TGCGCCAGCAGCTTGGAGGTGACGGCGAACACTGAAGCTTTCTTT	-	-	TRBV5-1	TRBJ1-1
CASSNNHGANYGYTF	TGTGCCAGCAGTAACAACCATGGAGCTAACTATGGCTACACCTTC	many	-	TRBV27	TRBJ1-2
CATSDLQTSGRASDEQFF	TGTGCCACCAGTGATTTGCAAACTAGCGGGAGGGCCTCAGATGAGCAGTTCTTC	many	TRBD2	TRBV24-1	TRBJ2-1
CASSQSRTSGGFVYF	TGTGCCAGCAGCCAATCTCGGACTAGCGGGGGCTTTGTGTACTTC	many	TRBD2	TRBV9	TRBJ2-7
CASSRAFERYNEQFF	TGTGCCAGCAGTCGGGCCTTCGAGCGATACAATGAGCAGTTCTTC	many	-	TRBV7-9	TRBJ2-1
CATSDLSLAGGNEQFF	TGTGCCACCAGTGATTTGAGTCTAGCGGGAGGTAATGAGCAGTTCTTC	few	TRBD2	TRBV24-1	TRBJ2-1
CASSLALRQGKGYTF	TGTGCCAGCAGCTTAGCCCTTCGACAGGGCAAAGGCTACACCTTC	many	TRBD1	TRBV7-2	TRBJ1-2
CASSLGDVDNEQFF	TGTGCCAGCAGCTTAGGGGACGTCGACAATGAGCAGTTCTTC	many	-	TRBV11-2	TRBJ2-1
CASSQDSRTANYEQYF	TGTGCCAGCAGCCAAGATTCCAGGACAGCCAACTACGAGCAGTACTTC	many	-	TRBV4-2	TRBJ2-7
CSARGPSASQGAGELFF	TGCAGTGCTAGAGGACCGTCGGCTAGCCAAGGGGCCGGGGAGCTGTTTTTT	many	-	TRBV20-1	TRBJ2-2
CASSQTSALDQYF	TGCGCCAGCAGCCAAACCTCGGCCCTAGACCAGTACTTC	many	-	TRBV4-1	TRBJ2-5
CATSERGWDEQFF	TGTGCCACCAGTGAGCGGGGCTGGGATGAGCAGTTCTTC	medium-sized	-	TRBV24-1	TRBJ2-1
CASRTGMMNTEAFF	TGTGCCAGCAGGACAGGGATGATGAACACTGAAGCTTTCTTT	-	TRBD1	TRBV28	TRBJ1-1
CSVGTVNTGELFF	TGCAGCGTTGGGACGGTGAACACCGGGGAGCTGTTTTTT	many	-	TRBV29-1	TRBJ2-2
CASSLGGSVYEQYF	TGTGCCAGCAGCCTTGGCGGGAGTGTATACGAGCAGTACTTC	-	TRBD2	TRBV3-1	TRBJ2-7
CSVGKGSVDTEAFF	TGCAGCGTTGGAAAGGGCTCGGTGGACACTGAAGCTTTCTTT	few	-	TRBV29-1	TRBJ1-1
CSARTGGFDSPLHF	TGCAGCGCCAGGACAGGGGGCTTCGATTCACCCCTCCACTTT	few	TRBD1	TRBV29-1	TRBJ1-6
CASSLASSSGRTGELFF	TGTGCCAGCAGCTTAGCGAGTTCTAGCGGGAGGACCGGGGAGCTGTTTTTT	few	TRBD2	TRBV7-2	TRBJ2-2
CASSEAGTSLGNTIYF	TGTGCCAGCAGTGAGGCCGGGACATCACTTGGAAACACCATATATTTT	few	-	TRBV6-1	TRBJ1-3
CSAPTRRGTDTQYF	TGCAGTGCCCCGACCCGGAGAGGCACAGATACGCAGTATTTT	many	-	TRBV20-1	TRBJ2-3
CASSSYGGGRGYTF	TGTGCCAGCAGCTCCTACGGGGGAGGTCGTGGCTACACCTTC	-	-	TRBV7-2	TRBJ1-2
CASSPISSYNEQFF	TGCGCCAGCAGCCCCATTAGCTCCTACAATGAGCAGTTCTTC	many	-	TRBV5-1	TRBJ2-1
CASSYPGTRSYEQYF	TGTGCCAGCAGTTACCCCGGGACTAGGTCCTACGAGCAGTACTTC	many	TRBD2	TRBV6-2/TRBV6-3	TRBJ2-7